Each of the 7 T cell receptor beta chains below was sequenced from the same sample in a study of blood T cell repertoires in COVID-19. Sequencing used immunoSEQ multiplex PCR; TCRdb keeps in-frame clones, though not all of them. In the table there are about 87,000 clones, approximately 85% of which are singletons. The specimen was peripheral blood. The receptors derive from an elderly woman with COVID-19, enrolled during active disease.

The chain's CDR3 is CASSFSSGSFTGELFF. In DNA form, the CDR3 reads TGTGCCAGCAGTTTCTCTAGCGGGAGCTTCACCGGGGAGCTGTTTTTT. V and J are TRBV27 and TRBJ2-2; the match to TRBD2 covers 10 bases. V was clipped by 3 bases and J by 4 bases; unmatched bases: 5. The germline V gene encodes CDR1 MNHEY and CDR2 SMNVEV (reference sequence). The CDR3 is 16 amino acids.

This clone was seen more than once but under ten times. DNA of the CDR3: TGTGCCAGTAGCAGGGTGAACACCGGGGAGCTGTTTTTT. Its translation is CASSRVNTGELFF. V gene TRBV18 combines with J gene TRBJ2-2, with a weak D call TRBD1 (5 bases). Germline V gene sequence: CDR1 KGHSH, CDR2 LQKENI. CDR3 length: 13 amino acids. The V gene lost 9 bases and the J gene lost 1 base, with 9 bases spanning the gap. Filled out from reference TRBV18 and TRBJ2-2, the complete variable domain reads NAGVMQNPRHLVRRRGQEARLRCSPMKGHSHVYWYRQLPEEGLKFMVYLQKENIIDESGMPKERFSAEFPKEGPSILRIQQVVRGDSAAYFCASSRVNTGELFFGEGSRLTVL.

CDR3 loop: CASSSHGTSDYYEQYF. CDR3 DNA: TGTGCCAGCAGCTCACACGGGACTAGCGACTACTACGAGCAGTACTTC. The chain recombines TRBV9 with TRBJ2-7, with 10 bases identical to TRBD2. The CDR3 is 16 amino acids. With 4 bases clipped from V and 3 bases from J, the junction kept 10 bases outside the gene matches. The germline V gene encodes CDR1 SGDLS and CDR2 YYNGEE.

This clone was observed a single time. V and J are TRBV27 and TRBJ2-2, with 11 bases matching TRBD2. Germline values: CDR1 MNHEY, CDR2 SMNVEV (reference sequence). V shed 7 bases, J shed 4 bases, and the junction held 5 bases outside the gene matches. This CDR3 is built from 15 residues. CDR3 region: CASIAGGPGTGELFF. For the CDR3, the DNA is TGTGCCAGCATAGCGGGGGGGCCCGGCACCGGGGAGCTGTTTTTT.

V is TRBV28 and J is TRBJ2-1, with TRBD2 identical over 8 bases. Germline V CDR1 and CDR2: MDHEN, SYDVKM. J gave up 8 bases and V 6 bases, and 12 bases lay outside the gene matches. This CDR3 contains 15 residues. Written as DNA, the CDR3 is TGTGCCAGCAGGCCTTCGCCGGGAGGGCCGTATGAGCAGTTCTTC. The encoded protein is CASRPSPGGPYEQFF. Drawing the rest from reference TRBV28 and TRBJ2-1, the complete variable domain is DVKVTQSSRYLVKRTGEKVFLECVQDMDHENMFWYRQDPGLGLRLIYFSYDVKMKEKGDIPEGYSVSREKKERFSLILESASTNQTSMYLCASRPSPGGPYEQFFGPGTRLTVL.

The genes are TRBV3-1 (or the pseudogene TRBV3-2) and TRBJ2-3; TRBD1 aligns across 9 bases. This CDR3 is built from 16 residues. CDR1 and CDR2 from the germline V gene are LGHDT and YNNKEL (reference sequence). J lost 4 bases, V lost 2 bases, and 7 bases had no gene match. The CDR3 DNA reads TGTGCCAGCAGCCAATGGTGGACAGGGGAGGCAGATACGCAGTATTTT. Its protein is CASSQWWTGEADTQYF.

The chain has TRBV10-3 and TRBJ1-6; TRBD1 is a possible D gene (5 bases). V lost 8 bases and J 6 bases, leaving 11 bases between the germline ends. Germline CDR1 and CDR2: ENHRY and SYGVKD. The CDR3 contains 13 residues. CDR3 residues: CAIGGGGNSPLHF. CDR3 sequence (DNA): TGTGCCATCGGGGGGGGAGGTAATTCACCCCTCCACTTT.